This T cell receptor beta chain is drawn from a study of blood T cell repertoires in COVID-19. Study in general: Italy, Spain and the United States were the sources of the convalescent and acute COVID-19 samples. The analysed material was cDNA or gDNA that came from T cells, B-cell-depleted T cells, or PBMCs.

Germline V gives CDR1 LNHDA, CDR2 SQIVND (reference sequence). The V gene end was trimmed by 5 bases and the J gene end by 5 bases; junction bases not matched to a gene: 6. The length of the CDR3 is 15 residues. Here immunoSEQ multiplex PCR was the method, and the copy in TCRdb shows in-frame clones only, minus some. The sample shows 25,000 to 40,000 clones, 90% of them seen only once. The chain is built from TRBV19 and TRBJ1-3, with 10 bases identical to TRBD1. The source of this sequence is a man in his 70s with active or convalescent COVID-19. The source material was peripheral blood. This CDR3 reads CASSPWDRGRNTIYF. CDR3 nucleotides: TGTGCCAGTAGTCCCTGGGACAGGGGCCGAAACACCATATATTTT.